This T cell receptor beta chain was observed in a study of OX40 agonist ivuxolimab in advanced cancers. Background for the entire study: The costimulatory receptor OX40 (CD134) was targeted by ivuxolimab, a fully human IgG2 agonistic monoclonal antibody. Intravenous ivuxolimab was administered to patients every 2 weeks at six dose levels: 0.01, 0.1, 0.3, 1.5, 3 and 10 mg/kg. Of the roughly 51 patients in dose escalation, approximately 20 had hepatocellular carcinoma, about 15 had melanoma, 9 had renal cell carcinoma and 9 had head and neck cancer. In the dose-escalation cohort, 82.7% of patients were male, and the mean age was approximately 60 years, with a range of roughly 20 to 80. Prior anti-PD-1, anti-PD-L1 or anti-CTLA-4 therapy was permitted, and checkpoint inhibitors had been received by about 44% of dose-escalation patients. Partial responses were achieved by three dose-escalation patients, of whom one had hepatocellular carcinoma and two had cutaneous melanoma. Peripheral TCRbeta sequencing was intended to test whether TCR sequence diversity was altered and clonal T-cell expansion was caused by ivuxolimab. The paper describes the monotherapy dose-escalation part (N ≈ 52 patients) of the phase I trial of ivuxolimab. Study-wide findings and limitations: At doses from 0.1 to 3.0 mg/kg, clonal expansion was seen in both CD4+ and CD8+ blood T cells between baseline and week 6. After ivuxolimab, more expanded clones were found on average in CD8+ T cells than in CD4+ T cells. Partial responders in the 0.1-3.0 mg/kg groups had among the lowest normalized peripheral clonal expansion, especially among CD8+ T cells. Low levels of normalized T-cell clonal expansion were also shown by some nonresponding patients. The antigen specificity of the clonally expanded peripheral T cells was not determined.

Patients with a history of autoimmune disease or receiving systemic immunosuppression were excluded from the trial. Peripheral blood for TCR sequencing was drawn from every dose cohort at baseline, at cycle 4 day 1 and at cycle 7 day 1. Samples came from an open-label, multicenter, first-in-human phase I dose-escalation trial of ivuxolimab. Adults with locally advanced or metastatic head and neck squamous cell, hepatocellular, melanoma or renal cell carcinoma were enrolled in the trial. Before TCR sequencing, CD4+ T cells and CD8+ T cells were sorted from peripheral blood as separate populations. As for this clone: Its antigen has not been determined. No much larger clonotype is one base removed from it; base qualities were not supplied.

To sequence the TCRbeta CDR3 region, genomic DNA was isolated from the sorted cells. TCRbeta CDR3 regions were sequenced using the immunoSEQ Assay. The clones in this table, taken by TCRdb from immuneACCESS, are in-frame only. Not every clone is retained; where verified, under half of the shortfall comes from an unresolved V gene, and the cause of the rest is unknown. The sample table records more than 55,000 clones; about nine tenths of these occur just once. 8% to 10% of the sample is in the top ten clones. Sequenced here: CD4+ or CD8+ T cells sorted from blood, sampled in a trial of the OX40 agonist ivuxolimab. This sequence originates from an adult with an advanced solid tumor such as melanoma, head and neck, liver or kidney cancer.

The bases read TGTGCCAGCAGCTTAGGAGGACCCGGAAACACCATATATTTT. This gives the protein CASSLGGPGNTIYF. The chain uses TRBV7-3 and TRBJ1-3; confidence is insufficient to name the D gene. The germline ends are 9 bases apart after V is trimmed by 2 bases and J by 4 bases. In the germline V gene, CDR1 corresponds to SGHTA and CDR2 to FQGTGA. The CDR3 spans 14 residues, from the cysteine through the phenylalanine. Only CDR3 DNA remains: 42 bases, in frame from the first base.